The T cell receptor beta chain described here comes from a study of technical replicates of blood from a handful of donors. Profiled with immunoSEQ multiplex PCR; TCRdb holds only in-frame clones, not every one. The sample carries approximately 87,000 clones, 91% recorded once. The trim removed 6 bases at V and 4 bases at J, leaving 9 bases unmatched. Germline V gene lookup returns CDR1 LNHDA and CDR2 SQIVND (reference sequence). The CDR3 contains 16 residues. The source of this sequence is a human donor in good health. Some clones in this sample may be carry-over from other donors' samples. The chain combines TRBV19 with TRBJ1-3; 10 bases align to TRBD1. The sequencing input was T cells isolated from PBMCs. The CDR3 reads CASRVSGTGDGNTIYF. As DNA, the CDR3 is TGTGCCAGTAGAGTATCTGGGACAGGGGACGGAAACACCATATATTTT.